This TCR beta chain came from a study of shared clonotypes between healthy human individuals. Only in-frame clones appear in the TCRdb table, and some are missing; sequencing was by immunoSEQ multiplex PCR. The profile shows approximately 810,000 clones, around 92% of them singletons. With 5 bases removed from V and 6 bases from J, the gap between germline ends came to 7 bases. The germline V gene has CDR1 MNHEY and CDR2 SMNVEV (reference sequence). This CDR3 has 11 residues. Cells designated naive CD8 were CD45RO-negative and were positively selected for CCR7, with terminally differentiated effector memory CD45RA+ cells excluded.

This TCR was recovered from a man younger than 40 in good health. This chain links TRBV27 with TRBJ2-5, with D uncertain. Sequencing was done on a sample of naive CD8+ T cells sorted from blood. The CDR3 region is CASSPGKTQYF. CDR3 coding DNA: TGTGCCAGCAGTCCCGGCAAGACCCAGTACTTC.